A single sample is the source of the 32 T cell receptor beta chains below, sequenced in a study of T cell responses to AZD1222 COVID-19 vaccine. Sequencing used immunoSEQ multiplex PCR; TCRdb keeps in-frame clones, though not all of them. The table lists fewer than 200,000 clones, 80% to 95% of them singletons. The material was peripheral blood, obtained on day 0 of AZD1222 vaccination. These receptors all stem from an adult in good health.

Here the CDR3 DNA reads TGTGCCAGTAGCATGACAGGGGTTGCTTTCTTT. Amino acid sequence: CASSMTGVAFF. The V call is TRBV19, the J call TRBJ1-1, with TRBD1 matching 8 bases. Germline V lookup: CDR1 LNHDA, CDR2 SQIVND (reference sequence). V shed 6 bases, J shed 11 bases, and the junction held 5 bases outside the gene matches. The CDR3 runs 11 residues.

The chain has TRBV6-5 and TRBJ1-3; D gene uncertain. The V end lost 0 bases, the J end lost 7 bases, and 13 bases lay between the germline ends. The CDR3 has 15 amino acids. CDR1 and CDR2 from the germline V gene are MNHEY and SVGAGI. The CDR3, as DNA: TGTGCCAGCAGTTACTCTAGATCGGTAAAGAACACCATATATTTT. Its protein is CASSYSRSVKNTIYF.

The gene calls are TRBV29-1 and TRBJ2-5; D remains unclear. The CDR3 spans 14 residues. Germline V lookup: CDR1 SQVTM, CDR2 ANQGSEA. The V gene lost 0 bases and the J gene lost 4 bases, with 12 bases spanning the gap. CDR3 residues: CSVEELAGSETQYF. The CDR3 DNA sequence: TGCAGCGTTGAAGAGTTGGCAGGTTCAGAGACCCAGTACTTC.

The rearrangement joins TRBV7-9 to TRBJ1-2; D might be TRBD1 (5 bases). This CDR3 comprises 15 residues. V lost 5 bases and J 2 bases, leaving 15 bases between the germline ends. The V gene's germline CDR1 is SEHNR and CDR2 FQNEAQ (reference sequence). CDR3 sequence reads: CASSTLWGGNYGYTF. CDR3 sequence (DNA): TGTGCCAGCAGCACCCTTTGGGGGGGGAACTATGGCTACACCTTC. Full variable domain (missing parts from reference TRBV7-9 and TRBJ1-2): DTGVSQNPRHKITKRGQNVTFRCDPISEHNRLYWYRQTLGQGPEFLTYFQNEAQLEKSRLLSDRFSAERPKGSFSTLEIQRTEQGDSAMYLCASSTLWGGNYGYTFGSGTRLTVV.

The genes are TRBV18 and TRBJ1-6; 10 bases agree with TRBD1. V was pared by 6 bases and J by 9 bases, with 5 bases of the junction left unmatched. There are 14 residues in the CDR3. From germline, CDR1 is KGHSH and CDR2 LQKENI. The DNA of the CDR3 is TGTGCCAGCTCGCCTGACAGGGGGCTTTCACCCCTCCACTTT. This sequence encodes CASSPDRGLSPLHF.

V is TRBV5-5 and J is TRBJ1-4; D gene unclear. V shed 4 bases and J shed 1 base, with 20 bases lying between them. The CDR3 length is 18 residues. Germline CDR1 is SGHKS and CDR2 is YYEKEE (reference sequence). The CDR3 bases are TGTGCCAGCAGCCCCGAGTCTACGGTTATGAGAACTAATGAAAAACTGTTTTTT. This codes for CASSPESTVMRTNEKLFF.

The V gene is TRBV4-2, the J gene TRBJ2-5; 9 positions agree with TRBD2. This CDR3 comprises 18 residues. Losses at the gene ends were 0 bases for V and 4 bases for J; bases not matched to a gene: 12. Germline CDR1 reads LGHNA; CDR2 reads YNFKEQ. The CDR3 nucleotides are TGTGCCAGCAGCCAAGACTGGCGGGGGGGCCTTTCCCGAGAGACCCAGTACTTC. Translating gives CASSQDWRGGLSRETQYF.

The J gene is TRBJ2-7, the V gene TRBV7-2, with D possibly TRBD2 on 5 matching bases. In germline, CDR1 is SGHTA, CDR2 FQGNSA. V was trimmed by 5 bases and J by 2 bases, leaving 19 bases between them. CDR3 length: 16 residues. The CDR3 coding sequence is TGTGCCAGCAGCCGTTCTCTCCAGGCGGGTGCCTACGAGCAGTACTTC. Translated: CASSRSLQAGAYEQYF. Complete variable domain (other parts from reference TRBV7-2 and TRBJ2-7): GAGVSQSPSNKVTEKGKDVELRCDPISGHTALYWYRQSLGQGLEFLIYFQGNSAPDKSGLPSDRFSAERTGGSVSTLTIQRTQQEDSAVYLCASSRSLQAGAYEQYFGPGTRLTVT.

V usage is TRBV27 and J usage is TRBJ1-5, with 7 bases fitting TRBD1. The germline V gene encodes CDR1 MNHEY and CDR2 SMNVEV (reference sequence). V dropped 5 bases and J dropped 3; count of bases not matched to a gene: 1. The CDR3 runs 13 residues. CDR3 nucleotides: TGTGCCAGCAGTGGGACAGACAATCAGCCCCAGCATTTT. This gives the protein CASSGTDNQPQHF.

The V gene is TRBV10-2, the J gene TRBJ2-7; D remains ambiguous. CDR1 is WSHSY, CDR2 SAAADI, per germline. The CDR3 contains 12 residues. V dropped 8 bases and J dropped 2 bases, with 10 bases sitting between them. CDR3 nucleotide sequence: TGCGCCAGCCGAGCACCTACCTACGAGCAGTACTTC. Residues: CASRAPTYEQYF.

V is TRBV7-2 and J is TRBJ2-5; 11 bases are shared with TRBD2. Germline CDR1 is SGHTA and CDR2 is FQGNSA. V lost 1 base and J lost 5; bases outside the gene matches: 9. The CDR3 consists of 17 residues. The CDR3 sequence: CASSLGLGSGGAETQYF. Here the CDR3 DNA reads TGTGCCAGCAGCTTAGGTCTGGGTAGCGGGGGGGCCGAGACCCAGTACTTC.

The gene calls are TRBV7-9 and TRBJ2-5, with TRBD1 as a possible D gene (6 bases). The CDR3 has 15 amino acids. The germline V and J ends were trimmed by 4 bases and 4 bases, with 16 bases remaining between them. CDR1 and CDR2 from the germline V gene are SEHNR and FQNEAQ (reference sequence). CDR3 amino acids: CASSSEGFRGETQYF. Written as DNA, the CDR3 is TGTGCCAGCAGCTCAGAGGGCTTCAGGGGAGAGACCCAGTACTTC. Full variable domain (missing parts from reference TRBV7-9 and TRBJ2-5): DTGVSQNPRHKITKRGQNVTFRCDPISEHNRLYWYRQTLGQGPEFLTYFQNEAQLEKSRLLSDRFSAERPKGSFSTLEIQRTEQGDSAMYLCASSSEGFRGETQYFGPGTRLLVL.

The chain joins TRBV4-3 to TRBJ1-3; a possible D gene is TRBD1 (6 bases). Germline values: CDR1 LGHNA, CDR2 YSLEER. V was shortened by 0 bases and J by 3 bases, with 9 bases between the two germline ends. The CDR3 runs to 15 residues. The CDR3: CASSQDRQVGNTIYF. As DNA, the CDR3 is TGCGCCAGCAGCCAAGACCGACAGGTTGGAAACACCATATATTTT.

The chain recombines TRBV4-2 with TRBJ2-7, with unresolved D. Germline V gene data show CDR1 as LGHNA and CDR2 as YNFKEQ. This CDR3 has 14 residues. The V gene lost 1 base and the J gene lost 1 base, with 8 bases spanning the gap. Written as DNA, the CDR3 is TGTGCCAGCAGCCAAGTCCCTCCTTCCTACGAGCAGTACTTC. Translating gives CASSQVPPSYEQYF.

This chain joins TRBV7-9 and TRBJ2-7; 12 bases map to TRBD1. Trimming cost V 4 bases and J 4 bases; bases outside gene matches: 5. This CDR3 spans 15 amino acids. CDR1 and CDR2 (germline): SEHNR, FQNEAQ (reference sequence). CDR3 region: CASSSGTGGPYEQYF. For the CDR3, the DNA is TGTGCCAGCAGCTCGGGGACAGGGGGCCCTTACGAGCAGTACTTC.

This clone was counted once. The V call is TRBV2, the J call TRBJ1-6, with D perhaps TRBD1 (6 bases). Germline CDR1 is SNHLY and CDR2 is FYNNEI. The CDR3 extends over 14 amino acids. V was clipped by 6 bases and J by 5 bases, with 11 bases between them. CDR3 sequence (DNA): TGTGCCAGCAGGGAACAGGGTGATAATTCACCCCTCCACTTT. This encodes CASREQGDNSPLHF.

This clone was picked up one time. The chain has TRBV18 and TRBJ2-1, with TRBD2 matching 11 bases. This CDR3 is built from 16 residues. CDR1 is KGHSH, CDR2 LQKENI, per germline. J was trimmed by 6 bases and V by 5 bases; bases with no gene match: 9. The CDR3 DNA is TGTGCCAGCTCATCCCTACTAGCGGGAGTACTCAATGAGCAGTTCTTC. Translation gives CASSSLLAGVLNEQFF.

V and J are TRBV5-1 and TRBJ1-2, with 9 bases identical to TRBD1. J was trimmed by 4 bases and V by 4 bases; bases with no gene match: 2. The CDR3 runs to 13 residues. The germline gives CDR1 SGHRS, CDR2 YFSETQ. The CDR3 nucleotides read TGCGCCAGCAGCCAGGGACAGGGCTATGGCTACACCTTC. Its translation: CASSQGQGYGYTF.

The chain has TRBV7-2 and TRBJ1-1; D unresolved. CDR1 and CDR2 from the germline V gene are SGHTA and FQGNSA. V lost 5 bases to trimming and J lost 4 bases, with 11 bases between them. The CDR3 is made up of 13 amino acids. CDR3 nucleotide sequence: TGTGCCAGCAGCCGACCAGGATCCACTGAAGCTTTCTTT. The encoded protein is CASSRPGSTEAFF. Based on the CDR3 plus reference TRBV7-2 and TRBJ1-1, the full variable domain is GAGVSQSPSNKVTEKGKDVELRCDPISGHTALYWYRQSLGQGLEFLIYFQGNSAPDKSGLPSDRFSAERTGGSVSTLTIQRTQQEDSAVYLCASSRPGSTEAFFGQGTRLTVV.

The chain recombines TRBV7-8 with TRBJ2-1; D is unclear. This CDR3 spans 14 amino acids. Between the trimmed V and J ends, which lost 7 bases and 11 bases, there was a span of 21 bases. Germline CDR1 and CDR2: SGHVS and FQNEAQ. CDR3 nucleotide sequence: TGTGCCAGCATTCTCAGGACCGATTCGCGAAAGCAGTTCTTC. This translates into CASILRTDSRKQFF.

The chain uses TRBV7-8 and TRBJ2-7; a possible D gene is TRBD2 (5 bases). V lost 1 base, J lost 2 bases, and 9 bases lay in between. From germline, CDR1 is SGHVS and CDR2 FQNEAQ. The CDR3 totals 14 residues. The CDR3 DNA reads as TGTGCCAGCAGCTTAGGGGTCGGGGCCTACGAGCAGTACTTC. Its translation: CASSLGVGAYEQYF.

The chain uses TRBV4-1 and TRBJ1-1; D unclear. Trimming stripped 0 bases from V and 5 bases from J, with 7 bases between. CDR3 length equals 13 residues. Germline CDR1 MGHRA, CDR2 YSYEKL. In DNA form, the CDR3 reads TGCGCCAGCAGCCAAGATCCGGGAACTGAAGCTTTCTTT. The encoded protein is CASSQDPGTEAFF.

This chain joins TRBV21-1 and TRBJ1-6. TRBV21-1 is assigned pseudogene status. The CDR3 has 10 amino acids. The CDR3 protein is CASKRPPLHF. In nucleotides, the CDR3 is TGTGCCAGCAAACGCCCACCCCTCCACTTT.

This rearrangement joins TRBV10-3 to TRBJ1-1; D ambiguous. Germline V gene data show CDR1 as ENHRY and CDR2 as SYGVKD. Trimming took 11 bases from V and 1 from J, leaving 11 bases between them. The CDR3 has 12 residues. CDR3 nucleotides: TGTGCCGCCTCCTTTCAGAACACTGAAGCTTTCTTT. As protein: CAASFQNTEAFF.

This clone has only a few counts. The chain is built from TRBV11-2 and TRBJ1-1, with D hard to call. The CDR3 covers 13 residues. Germline loops: CDR1 SGHAT, CDR2 FQNNGV. Trimming pared 0 bases from V and 5 bases from J, leaving 7 bases between. CDR3 in DNA: TGTGCCAGCAGCTTAGAACAGAAAACTGAAGCTTTCTTT. Translated: CASSLEQKTEAFF.

This clone was found once. The V call is TRBV7-2, the J call TRBJ2-3; D might be TRBD1 (6 bases). From germline, CDR1 is SGHTA and CDR2 FQGNSA. The CDR3 totals 15 residues. With 1 base removed from V and 2 bases from J, the gap between germline ends came to 10 bases. DNA for the CDR3: TGTGCCAGCAGCTTAGGGGGGACATCCACAGATACGCAGTATTTT. As protein: CASSLGGTSTDTQYF.

V usage is TRBV29-1 and J usage is TRBJ2-7; the D gene is possibly TRBD1 (5 bases). The length of the CDR3 is 14 residues. Trimming shortened V by 2 bases and J by 2 bases, and 13 bases separated the two germline ends. Per germline, CDR1 SQVTM and CDR2 ANQGSEA. The CDR3 coding sequence is TGCAGCGTTGAAATGGCAGGGTCAGCCTACGAGCAGTACTTC. The encoded protein is CSVEMAGSAYEQYF.

This clone showed up just a few times. The rearrangement links TRBV7-9 to TRBJ1-3; TRBD1 is a possible D gene (6 bases). This CDR3 has 13 residues. Per germline, CDR1 SEHNR and CDR2 FQNEAQ (reference sequence). V shed 5 bases and J shed 6 bases, with 11 bases lying between them. The CDR3 here is CASSAGHLNTIYF. DNA for the CDR3: TGTGCCAGCAGCGCGGGACACCTAAACACCATATATTTT.

The chain carries TRBV30 and TRBJ1-1; D not resolved. CDR1 is GTSNPN, CDR2 SVGIG, per germline (reference sequence). This CDR3 is 12 amino acids long. Between the trimmed V and J ends, which lost 5 bases and 1 base, there was a span of 8 bases. The DNA for the CDR3 is TGTGCCTGGCATCGGGGGAACACTGAAGCTTTCTTT. Residues: CAWHRGNTEAFF. Full variable domain (outside the CDR3, taken from reference TRBV30 and TRBJ1-1): SQTIHQWPATLVQPVGSPLSLECTVEGTSNPNLYWYRQAAGRGLQLLFYSVGIGQISSEVPQNLSASRPQDRQFILSSKKLLLSDSGFYLCAWHRGNTEAFFGQGTRLTVV.

This clone was detected a few times. CDR3 sequence reads: CASSLAGEPYEQYF. The DNA of the CDR3 is TGCGCCAGCAGCTTGGCGGGGGAACCTTACGAGCAGTACTTC. The rearrangement links TRBV5-1 to TRBJ2-7, with D maybe TRBD2 (6 bases). Per germline, CDR1 SGHRS and CDR2 YFSETQ. This CDR3 region has 14 residues. With 0 bases removed from V and 4 bases from J, the gap between germline ends came to 11 bases.

The V gene is TRBV2, the J gene TRBJ1-3; D gene ambiguous. Trimming cost V 4 bases and J 0 bases, with 10 bases left between them. From germline, CDR1 is SNHLY and CDR2 FYNNEI. CDR3 length equals 15 residues. In nucleotides, the CDR3 is TGTGCCAGCAGTGTGGAGGCGCGCTCTGGAAACACCATATATTTT. Its translation is CASSVEARSGNTIYF.

V gene TRBV12-3 or TRBV12-4 combines with J gene TRBJ2-4; no definite D call. This CDR3 spans 12 amino acids. V lost 1 base and J lost 10, with 8 bases in between. CDR3 loop: CASSLGLGIQYF. The DNA of the CDR3 is TGTGCCAGCAGTTTAGGCCTCGGTATTCAGTACTTC.